This TCR beta chain originates from a study of blood T cell repertoires in COVID-19. Study as a whole: COVID-19 samples, acute and convalescent, were from the United States, Italy and Spain. T cells, B-cell-depleted T cells, or PBMCs supplied cDNA or gDNA.

Categorization into cohorts depended on clinical history that participants reported. Within 2 weeks of study entry, exposed participants had contacted a PCR-confirmed or clinician-diagnosed COVID-19 case. V dropped 8 bases and J dropped 1 base, with 11 bases sitting between them. There are 13 residues in the CDR3. Germline V CDR1 and CDR2: LGHDT, YNNKEL (reference sequence). Using immunoSEQ multiplex PCR, the repertoire was profiled, and TCRdb retains in-frame clones only, with some absent. The sample holds some 190,000 clones, about 80% seen once. This sequence originates from a man between 60 and 75 years old who had been exposed to COVID-19. Source material: PBMCs or T cells enriched from blood (not recorded which). V is TRBV3-1 (or the pseudogene TRBV3-2) and J is TRBJ1-1, with D unclear. CDR3: CASRESGNTEAFF. The CDR3, as DNA: TGTGCCAGCCGCGAGTCGGGGAACACTGAAGCTTTCTTT.